This TCR beta chain was captured by sequencing in a study of CD8 T cells in ankylosing spondylitis. In the case of this clonotype: What it binds is not known.

V was clipped by 1 base and J by 7 bases, with 10 bases between them. The CDR3 is 13 residues long. Quantitative 5'-RACE with molecular barcodes was used to make the TCR beta libraries. MiXCR, applied by TCRdb to the 5' RACE reads, yields one record per CDR3 protein. The sample shows about 360,000 distinct CDR3 sequences, roughly 22% of them seen only once. Whole-study results and caveats: Characteristic, it appeared, of ankylosing spondylitis blood was a TCR beta motif of fewer than 10 highly homologous variants. Matched synovial fluid from ankylosing spondylitis patients was reported to be enriched for disease-linked clones. Earlier work had already found some motif variants in reactive arthritis synovial fluid and blood.

This sequence originates from a male donor with ankylosing spondylitis or in good health (not recorded which). The chain employs TRBV12-3 or TRBV12-4 and TRBJ1-1; D unresolved. Material for sequencing was blood, either unsorted or a sorted T cell fraction (not recorded which). The CDR3 region is CASSLELSGEAFF. The CDR3 bases are TGTGCCAGCAGTTTAGAGCTGTCGGGTGAAGCTTTCTTT.